This T cell receptor beta chain was identified during a study of blood T cells in healthy people across ages. The germline V gene encodes CDR1 MNHNS and CDR2 SASEGT. J was trimmed by 8 bases and V by 7 bases; bases with no gene match: 9. The CDR3 spans 14 residues. Next came a second PCR, run for about 7 to 12 cycles, which used a sample-barcoded 5' primer along with a J-beta primer mix. Through a template-switch adaptor with 12 random nucleotides, each cDNA molecule received a tag. Per sample, CDR3-containing paired-end reads numbered at least 2.5 million. TCRdb re-analysed the 5' RACE reads in MiXCR, keeping a single row per CDR3 protein. The table shows 850,000 to 1,000,000 distinct CDR3 sequences, with about 48% occurring only once.

The sequenced sample was blood. This clonotype originated in a young man in good health. The rearrangement uses TRBV6-1 and TRBJ2-1; the match to TRBD1 covers 9 bases. In DNA form, the CDR3 reads TGTGCCAGCAATCCTGACAGGGGGATGGATGAGCAGTTCTTC. Translated, it gives CASNPDRGMDEQFF.